This TCR beta chain is drawn from a study of blood T cell repertoires in COVID-19. The CDR3 has 14 amino acids. Germline loops: CDR1 WSHSY, CDR2 SAAADI. V was pared by 5 bases and J by 7 bases, with 7 bases of the junction left unmatched. Repertoires were generated with immunoSEQ multiplex PCR, while TCRdb's copy carries only in-frame clones and drops some. The repertoire includes fewer than 600,000 clones, roughly 88% of them detected once, and over 1.5% sits in the top ten. The age range of participants was about 18 to 100 years, with residence in fewer than 25 US areas. This TCR came from a woman aged 40 to 50 who had recovered from COVID-19. Material: PBMCs or T cells enriched from blood (not recorded which). The V and J genes are TRBV10-2 and TRBJ2-5, with 10 bases matching TRBD2. CDR3 DNA sequence: TGCGCCAGCAGTCGGGGGACTAGCGAGGCGACCCAGTACTTC. It translates to CASSRGTSEATQYF.